The source of this T cell receptor (beta chain) is a study of response to subunit inactivated influenza vaccine. Study-wide results and limits: Authors suggested that a seasonal influenza vaccination recruits few new T cells each time.

A single record per CDR3 protein comes from TCRdb applying MiXCR to the RT-PCR reads. The sample carries around 570,000 distinct CDR3 sequences, about 11% recorded once. This clonotype was picked up many times. Its antigen is still unknown. The CDR3 totals 18 residues. Germline values: CDR1 MNHEY, CDR2 SVGAGI. V was clipped by 0 bases and J by 0 bases, with 18 bases between them. The same sample was also studied in work on T cells expressing NK-cell markers. This second study says: With UMIs, 5'RACE template switching was used to make TCR beta cDNA. Only alpha-beta TCR T cells were sorted in several experiments, using an anti-gamma-delta TCR antibody. One observes that, in a handful of donors, these clonotypes were also the leading ones within the CD3+CD56-NKG2C+ fraction. HCMV specificity of expanded NKG2C+ T cell clones remained unclear.

This rearrangement joins TRBV6-5 to TRBJ2-7; D ambiguous. This material consisted of PBMCs from blood, taken on the day of vaccination. The receptor comes from a man between 50 and 59 years old who received an inactivated influenza vaccine. CDR3 residues: CASSYSMRYKGGSYEQYF. The CDR3 DNA is TGTGCCAGCAGTTACTCGATGCGGTACAAAGGCGGCTCCTACGAGCAGTACTTC.